This T cell receptor beta chain was observed in a study of human T cells and chemical hapten exposure. Study-wide context: Once 0.01% DPC had been applied to the upper back by patch test, readings were taken at 6 days. Across samples, TCR yields varied, mostly owing to small differences in pooled library volumes.

Notes on the study in general: Donors had alopecia, so their immune response may differ from healthy people's.

Time point described: pre-sensitization, week 0. Stated treatment: therapeutic diphenylcyclopropenone sensitization with weekly scalp DPC. The CDR3 is made up of 20 amino acids. Trimming shortened V by 4 bases and J by 0 bases, and 25 bases separated the two germline ends. TCRdb independently ran MiXCR on the RACE reads; one entry per CDR3 protein. Here the sample spans about 80,000 distinct CDR3 sequences, 14% being singletons. This clonotype has ten or more counts. Its antigen is unidentified. This TCR was recovered from a woman between 45 and 60 years old with alopecia areata. Some clones in this sample may be carry-over from other donors' samples. The sequenced sample was whole blood, obtained in connection with sensitization to the hapten diphenylcyclopropenone (DPC). V is TRBV12-3 or TRBV12-4 and J is TRBJ2-4, with D perhaps assigned TRBD1 or TRBD2 (5 bases each). CDR3 region: CASSSALGGKPFLAKNIQYF. In nucleotides, the CDR3 is TGTGCCAGCAGTTCTGCCCTTGGGGGAAAGCCCTTCTTAGCCAAAAACATTCAGTACTTC.